The clone carrying this TCR beta chain has a single count. Antigen: not known. The data stem from a study of metastatic and nonmetastatic thyroid tumors. Study as a whole: For malignant and benign thyroid patients, tumor or nodule tissue and blood were the sources whose repertoires were compared. Study-level results: Compared with benign nodules, malignant thyroid tumors were reported to have significantly higher TCR beta diversity in both blood and tumor.

Patients had received no treatment of any kind before thyroid surgery. How the authors handled the data: The authors used CDR3 differences across clinicopathological groups to build a distant-metastasis classifier for papillary thyroid cancer. Via MiXCR, TCRdb re-called the PCR reads. For this entry, the V and J calls and clone size follow TCRdb and not the study's own pipeline. The top ten clones hold 7.8% of a sample with about 35,000 clones, about 31% of them seen once. The CDR3 is 16 residues long. The germline V gene encodes CDR1 SGHAT and CDR2 FQDESV (reference sequence). Unmatched junction bases numbered 20, after V lost 9 bases and J lost 9 bases.

This chain links TRBV11-1 with TRBJ2-1; 7 nucleotides agree with TRBD2. The TCR comes from a female donor with papillary thyroid cancer or a benign thyroid nodule (not recorded which). Some clones in this sample may be carry-over from other donors' samples. Sample: blood. CDR3 residues: CARGKIAGRDWVEQFF. The CDR3 DNA sequence: TGTGCCAGAGGAAAAATAGCGGGCCGGGATTGGGTTGAGCAGTTCTTC.